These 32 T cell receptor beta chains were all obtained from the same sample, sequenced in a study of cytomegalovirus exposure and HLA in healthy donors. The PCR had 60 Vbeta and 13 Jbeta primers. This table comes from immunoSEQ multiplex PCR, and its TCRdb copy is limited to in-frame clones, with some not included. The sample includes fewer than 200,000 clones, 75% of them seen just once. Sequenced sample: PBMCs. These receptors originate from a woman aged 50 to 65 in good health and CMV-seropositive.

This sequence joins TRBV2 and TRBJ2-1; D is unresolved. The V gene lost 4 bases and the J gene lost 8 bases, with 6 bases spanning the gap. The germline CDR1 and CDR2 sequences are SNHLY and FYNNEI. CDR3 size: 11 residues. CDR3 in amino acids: CASSVLDEQFF. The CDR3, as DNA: TGTGCCAGCAGTGTCCTTGATGAGCAGTTCTTC.

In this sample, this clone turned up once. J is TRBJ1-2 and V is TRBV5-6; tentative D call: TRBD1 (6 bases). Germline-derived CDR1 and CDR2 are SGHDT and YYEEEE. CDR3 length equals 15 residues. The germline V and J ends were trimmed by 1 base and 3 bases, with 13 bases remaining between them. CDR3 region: CASSLWGLIYYGYTF. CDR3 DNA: TGTGCCAGCAGCTTGTGGGGGCTGATATACTATGGCTACACCTTC.

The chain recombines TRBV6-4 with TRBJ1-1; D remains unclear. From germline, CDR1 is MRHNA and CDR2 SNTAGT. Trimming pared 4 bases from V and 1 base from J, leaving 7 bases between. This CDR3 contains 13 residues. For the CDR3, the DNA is TGTGCCAGCAGTGTCGGTTCGAACACTGAAGCTTTCTTT. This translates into CASSVGSNTEAFF.

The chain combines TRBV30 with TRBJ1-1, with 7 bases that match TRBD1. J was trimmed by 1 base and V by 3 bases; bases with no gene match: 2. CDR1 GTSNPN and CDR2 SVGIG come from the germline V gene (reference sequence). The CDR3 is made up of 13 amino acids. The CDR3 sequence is CAWRGTANTEAFF. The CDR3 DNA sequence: TGTGCCTGGAGAGGGACAGCGAACACTGAAGCTTTCTTT.

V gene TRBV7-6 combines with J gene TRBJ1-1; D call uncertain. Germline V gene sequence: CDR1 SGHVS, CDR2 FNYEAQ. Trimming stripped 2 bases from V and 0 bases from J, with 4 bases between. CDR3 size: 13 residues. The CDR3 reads CASSLHLNTEAFF. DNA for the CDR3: TGTGCCAGCAGCTTACATCTGAACACTGAAGCTTTCTTT.

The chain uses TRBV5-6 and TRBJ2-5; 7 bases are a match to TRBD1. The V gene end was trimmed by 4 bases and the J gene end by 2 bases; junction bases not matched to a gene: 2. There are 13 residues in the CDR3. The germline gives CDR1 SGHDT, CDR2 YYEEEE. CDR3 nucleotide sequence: TGTGCCAGCAGCCCGGACAGGCAAGAGACCCAGTACTTC. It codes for CASSPDRQETQYF.

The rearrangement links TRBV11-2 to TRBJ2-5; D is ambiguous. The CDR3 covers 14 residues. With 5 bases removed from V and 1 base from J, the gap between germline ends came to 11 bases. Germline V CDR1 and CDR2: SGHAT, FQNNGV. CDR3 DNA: TGTGCCAGCAGCCCGGTACTGAGCCAAGAGACCCAGTACTTC. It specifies CASSPVLSQETQYF.

As DNA, the CDR3 is TGTGCCAGCAGCTTATTCCTGGGCAGTGAGCTTGAAAAACTGTTTTTT. This codes for CASSLFLGSELEKLFF. The J gene is TRBJ1-4, the V gene TRBV5-5, with D uncertain. Per the germline V gene, CDR1 is SGHKS and CDR2 is YYEKEE (reference sequence). The germline V and J ends were trimmed by 2 bases and 7 bases, with 18 bases remaining between them. The CDR3 covers 16 residues.

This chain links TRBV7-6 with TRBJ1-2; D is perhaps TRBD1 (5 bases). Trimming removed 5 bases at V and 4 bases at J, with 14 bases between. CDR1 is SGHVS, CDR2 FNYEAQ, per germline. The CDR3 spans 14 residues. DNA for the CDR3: TGTGCCAGCAGCGCCAGGGTCGATGGCTATGGCTACACCTTC. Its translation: CASSARVDGYGYTF.

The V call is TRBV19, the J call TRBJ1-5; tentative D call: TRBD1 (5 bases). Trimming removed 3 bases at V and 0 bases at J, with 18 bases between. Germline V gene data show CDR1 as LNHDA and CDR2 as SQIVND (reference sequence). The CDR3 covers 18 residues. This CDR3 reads CASSMPGVAGYSNQPQHF. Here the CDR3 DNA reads TGTGCCAGTAGTATGCCGGGGGTGGCGGGGTATAGCAATCAGCCCCAGCATTTT.

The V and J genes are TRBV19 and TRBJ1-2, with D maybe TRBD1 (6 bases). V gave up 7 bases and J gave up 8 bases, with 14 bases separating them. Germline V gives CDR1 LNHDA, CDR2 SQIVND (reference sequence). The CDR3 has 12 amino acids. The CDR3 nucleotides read TGTGCCAGTAACAGGGACCATTGGGGCTACACCTTC. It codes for CASNRDHWGYTF. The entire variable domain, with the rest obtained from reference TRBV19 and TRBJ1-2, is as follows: DGGITQSPKYLFRKEGQNVTLSCEQNLNHDAMYWYRQDPGQGLRLIYYSQIVNDFQKGDIAEGYSVSREKKESFPLTVTSAQKNPTAFYLCASNRDHWGYTFGSGTRLTVV.

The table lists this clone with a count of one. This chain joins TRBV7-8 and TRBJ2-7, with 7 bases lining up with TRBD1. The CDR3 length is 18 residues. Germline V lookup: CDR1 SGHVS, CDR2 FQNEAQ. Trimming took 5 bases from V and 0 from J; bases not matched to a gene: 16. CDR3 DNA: TGTGCCAGCAGCGTAGAGGGCAGGGGGTACTCTCACTCCTACGAGCAGTACTTC. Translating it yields CASSVEGRGYSHSYEQYF.

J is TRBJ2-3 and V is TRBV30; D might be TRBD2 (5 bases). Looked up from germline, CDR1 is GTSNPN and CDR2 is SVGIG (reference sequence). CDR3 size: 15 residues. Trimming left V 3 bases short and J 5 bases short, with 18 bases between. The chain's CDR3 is CAWSENGNFGDTQYF. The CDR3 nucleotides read TGTGCCTGGAGCGAAAACGGGAACTTTGGAGATACGCAGTATTTT.

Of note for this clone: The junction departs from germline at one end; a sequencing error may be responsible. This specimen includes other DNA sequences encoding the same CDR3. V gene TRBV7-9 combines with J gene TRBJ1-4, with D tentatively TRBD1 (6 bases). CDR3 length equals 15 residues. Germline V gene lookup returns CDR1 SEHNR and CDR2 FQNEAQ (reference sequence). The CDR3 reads CASSLAPQGDEKLFF. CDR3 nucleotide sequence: TGTGCCAGCAGCCTAGCCCCACAGGGTGATGAAAAACTGTTTTTT.

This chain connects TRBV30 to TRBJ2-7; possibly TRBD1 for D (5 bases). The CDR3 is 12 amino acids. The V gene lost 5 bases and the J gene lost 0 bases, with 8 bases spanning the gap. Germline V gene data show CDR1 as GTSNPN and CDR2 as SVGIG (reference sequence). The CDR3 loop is CAWETDSYEQYF. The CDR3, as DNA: TGTGCCTGGGAGACAGACTCCTACGAGCAGTACTTC.

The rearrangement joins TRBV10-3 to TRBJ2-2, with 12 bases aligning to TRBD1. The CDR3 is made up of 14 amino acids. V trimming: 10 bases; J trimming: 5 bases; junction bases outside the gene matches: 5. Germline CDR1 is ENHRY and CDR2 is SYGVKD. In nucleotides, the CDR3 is TGTGCCACCCGGGACAGGGGGCTGACCGGGGAGCTGTTTTTT. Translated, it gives CATRDRGLTGELFF.

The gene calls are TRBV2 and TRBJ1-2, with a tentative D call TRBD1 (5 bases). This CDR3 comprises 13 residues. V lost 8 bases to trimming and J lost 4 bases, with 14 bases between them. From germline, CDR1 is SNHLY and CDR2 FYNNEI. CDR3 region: CASGAEGGYGYTF. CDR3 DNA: TGTGCCAGCGGGGCGGAGGGCGGCTATGGCTACACCTTC. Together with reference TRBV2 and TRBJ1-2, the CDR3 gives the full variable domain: EPEVTQTPSHQVTQMGQEVILRCVPISNHLYFYWYRQILGQKVEFLVSFYNNEISEKSEIFDDQFSVERPDGSNFTLKIRSTKLEDSAMYFCASGAEGGYGYTFGSGTRLTVV.

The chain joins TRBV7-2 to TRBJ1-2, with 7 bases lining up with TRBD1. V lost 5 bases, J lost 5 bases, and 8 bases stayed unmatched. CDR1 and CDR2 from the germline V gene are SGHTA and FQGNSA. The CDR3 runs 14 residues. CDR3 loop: CASSQEGTAYGYTF. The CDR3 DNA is TGTGCCAGCAGCCAAGAGGGGACAGCGTATGGCTACACCTTC.

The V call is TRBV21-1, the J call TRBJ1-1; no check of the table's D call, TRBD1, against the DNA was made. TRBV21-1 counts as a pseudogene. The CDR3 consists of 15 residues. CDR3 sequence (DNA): TGTGCCAGCATCAACAGGGGATTGAGGCGGACTGAAGCTTTCTTT. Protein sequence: CASINRGLRRTEAFF.

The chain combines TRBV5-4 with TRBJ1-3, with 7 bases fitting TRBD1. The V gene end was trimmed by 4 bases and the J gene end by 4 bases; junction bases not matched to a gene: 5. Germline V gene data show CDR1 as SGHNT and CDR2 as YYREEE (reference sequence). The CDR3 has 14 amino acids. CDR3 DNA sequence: TGTGCCAGCAGCGACGACAGGGACGGAAACACCATATATTTT. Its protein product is CASSDDRDGNTIYF.

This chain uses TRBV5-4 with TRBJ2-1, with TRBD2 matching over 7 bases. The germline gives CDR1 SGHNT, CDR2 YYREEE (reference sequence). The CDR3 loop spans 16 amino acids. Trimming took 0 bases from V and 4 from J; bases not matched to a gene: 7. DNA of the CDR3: TGTGCCAGCAGCTTGGCGGCGGGGGAACCATACAATGAGCAGTTCTTC. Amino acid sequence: CASSLAAGEPYNEQFF.

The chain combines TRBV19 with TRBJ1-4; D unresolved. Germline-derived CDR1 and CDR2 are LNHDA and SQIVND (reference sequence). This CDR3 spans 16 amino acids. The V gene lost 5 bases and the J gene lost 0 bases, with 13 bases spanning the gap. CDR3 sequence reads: CASSPTSLSTNEKLFF. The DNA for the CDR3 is TGTGCCAGTAGTCCCACCTCACTATCAACTAATGAAAAACTGTTTTTT.

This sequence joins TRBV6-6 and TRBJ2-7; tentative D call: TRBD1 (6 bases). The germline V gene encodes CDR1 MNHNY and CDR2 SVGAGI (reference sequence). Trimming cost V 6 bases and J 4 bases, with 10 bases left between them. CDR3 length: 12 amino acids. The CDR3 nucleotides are TGTGCCAGCAGACTACAGGGTTACGAGCAGTACTTC. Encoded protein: CASRLQGYEQYF.

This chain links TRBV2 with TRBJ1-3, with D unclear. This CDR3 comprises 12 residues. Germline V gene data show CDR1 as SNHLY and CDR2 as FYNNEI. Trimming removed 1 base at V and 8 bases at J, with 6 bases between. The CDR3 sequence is CASSEDVYTIYF. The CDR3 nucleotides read TGTGCCAGCAGTGAAGATGTCTACACCATATATTTT.

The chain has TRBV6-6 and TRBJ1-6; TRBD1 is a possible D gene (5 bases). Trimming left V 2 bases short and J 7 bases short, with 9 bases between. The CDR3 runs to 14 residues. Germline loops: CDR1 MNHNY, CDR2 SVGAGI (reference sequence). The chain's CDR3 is CASSYKGQNSPLHF. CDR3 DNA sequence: TGTGCCAGCAGTTACAAAGGACAAAATTCACCCCTCCACTTT.

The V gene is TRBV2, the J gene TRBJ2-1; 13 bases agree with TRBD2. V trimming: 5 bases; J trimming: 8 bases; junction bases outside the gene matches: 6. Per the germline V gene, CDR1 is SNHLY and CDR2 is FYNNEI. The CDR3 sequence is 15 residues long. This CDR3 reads CASSLGLAGDHEQFF. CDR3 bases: TGTGCCAGCAGTCTTGGACTAGCGGGGGACCATGAGCAGTTCTTC.

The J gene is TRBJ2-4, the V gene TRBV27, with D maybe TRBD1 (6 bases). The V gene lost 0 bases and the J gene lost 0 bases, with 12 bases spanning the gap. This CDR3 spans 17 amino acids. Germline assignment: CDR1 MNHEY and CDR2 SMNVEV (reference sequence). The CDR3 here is CASSLSYGGRAKNIQYF. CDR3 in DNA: TGTGCCAGCAGTTTATCGTATGGGGGCAGAGCCAAAAACATTCAGTACTTC.

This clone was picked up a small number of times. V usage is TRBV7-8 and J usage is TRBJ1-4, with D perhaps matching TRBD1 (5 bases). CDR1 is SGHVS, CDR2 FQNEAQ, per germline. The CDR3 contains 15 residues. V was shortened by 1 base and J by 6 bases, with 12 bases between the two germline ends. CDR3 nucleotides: TGTGCCAGCAGCTTAGGTTTGGGGGGGGATGAAAAACTGTTTTTT. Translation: CASSLGLGGDEKLFF.

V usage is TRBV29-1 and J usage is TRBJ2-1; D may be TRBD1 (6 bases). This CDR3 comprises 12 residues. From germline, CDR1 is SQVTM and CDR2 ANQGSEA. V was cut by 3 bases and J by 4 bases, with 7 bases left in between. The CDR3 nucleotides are TGCAGCGTTGACAGGGGTTACAATGAGCAGTTCTTC. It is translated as CSVDRGYNEQFF.

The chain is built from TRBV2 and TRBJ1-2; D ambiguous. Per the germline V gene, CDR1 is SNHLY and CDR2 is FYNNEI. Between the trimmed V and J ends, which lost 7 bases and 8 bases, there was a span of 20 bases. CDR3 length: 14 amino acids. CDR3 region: CASNGLAGPWGYTF. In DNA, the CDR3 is TGTGCCAGCAACGGTCTTGCAGGCCCTTGGGGCTACACCTTC.

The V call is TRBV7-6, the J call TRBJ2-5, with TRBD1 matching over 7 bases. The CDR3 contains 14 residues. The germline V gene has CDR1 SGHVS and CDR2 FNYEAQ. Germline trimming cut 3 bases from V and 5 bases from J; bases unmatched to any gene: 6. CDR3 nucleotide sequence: TGTGCCAGCAGCTTCGACAGGGTTGGGGAGACCCAGTACTTC. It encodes CASSFDRVGETQYF.

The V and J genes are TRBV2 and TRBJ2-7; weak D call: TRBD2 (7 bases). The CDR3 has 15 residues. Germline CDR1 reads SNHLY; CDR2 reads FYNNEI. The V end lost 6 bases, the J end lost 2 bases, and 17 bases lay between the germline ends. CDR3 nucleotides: TGTGCCAGCAGGGTGGGGGCGGGGGCGACCTACGAGCAGTACTTC. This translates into CASRVGAGATYEQYF.